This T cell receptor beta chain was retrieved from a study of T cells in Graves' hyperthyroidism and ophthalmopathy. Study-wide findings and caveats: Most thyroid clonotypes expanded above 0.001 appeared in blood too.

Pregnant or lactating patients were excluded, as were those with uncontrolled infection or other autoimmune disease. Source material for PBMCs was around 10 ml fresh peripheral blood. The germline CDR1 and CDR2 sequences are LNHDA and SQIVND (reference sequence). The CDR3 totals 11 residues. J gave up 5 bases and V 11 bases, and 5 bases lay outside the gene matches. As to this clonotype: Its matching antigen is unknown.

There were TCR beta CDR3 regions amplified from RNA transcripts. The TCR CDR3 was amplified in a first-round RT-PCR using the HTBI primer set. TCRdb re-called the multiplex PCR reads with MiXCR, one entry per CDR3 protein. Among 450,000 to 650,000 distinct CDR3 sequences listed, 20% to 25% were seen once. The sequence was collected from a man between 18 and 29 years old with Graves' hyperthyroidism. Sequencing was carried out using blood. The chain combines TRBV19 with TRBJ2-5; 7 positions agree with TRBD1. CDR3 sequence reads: CAAKQGETQYF. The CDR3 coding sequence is TGTGCCGCAAAACAGGGGGAGACCCAGTACTTC. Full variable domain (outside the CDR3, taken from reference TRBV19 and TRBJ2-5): DGGITQSPKYLFRKEGQNVTLSCEQNLNHDAMYWYRQDPGQGLRLIYYSQIVNDFQKGDIAEGYSVSREKKESFPLTVTSAQKNPTAFYLCAAKQGETQYFGPGTRLLVL.